This entry features one TCR beta chain sequence. Its antigen remains unknown. No neoadjuvant therapy was given to the selected pancreatic ductal adenocarcinoma patients before their surgery. The data stem from a study of T cells in pancreatic ductal adenocarcinoma. Overall study results and limits: Results skew toward the minority of patients with early-stage disease.

The V gene's germline CDR1 is MNHEY and CDR2 SVGAGI. The CDR3 is 16 amino acids. V was cut by 4 bases and J by 0 bases, with 14 bases left in between. Clones were sequenced by immunoSEQ multiplex PCR, and TCRdb holds only the in-frame ones, with some missing. This sample has roughly 20,000 clones, with approximately 91% found just once. This clonotype originated in a human donor with pancreatic ductal adenocarcinoma. V usage is TRBV6-5 and J usage is TRBJ2-3, with D maybe TRBD1 (6 bases). Source material: PBMCs. The CDR3: CASSSNRDGSTDTQYF. Here the CDR3 DNA reads TGTGCCAGCAGTTCAAACAGGGATGGTAGCACAGATACGCAGTATTTT.